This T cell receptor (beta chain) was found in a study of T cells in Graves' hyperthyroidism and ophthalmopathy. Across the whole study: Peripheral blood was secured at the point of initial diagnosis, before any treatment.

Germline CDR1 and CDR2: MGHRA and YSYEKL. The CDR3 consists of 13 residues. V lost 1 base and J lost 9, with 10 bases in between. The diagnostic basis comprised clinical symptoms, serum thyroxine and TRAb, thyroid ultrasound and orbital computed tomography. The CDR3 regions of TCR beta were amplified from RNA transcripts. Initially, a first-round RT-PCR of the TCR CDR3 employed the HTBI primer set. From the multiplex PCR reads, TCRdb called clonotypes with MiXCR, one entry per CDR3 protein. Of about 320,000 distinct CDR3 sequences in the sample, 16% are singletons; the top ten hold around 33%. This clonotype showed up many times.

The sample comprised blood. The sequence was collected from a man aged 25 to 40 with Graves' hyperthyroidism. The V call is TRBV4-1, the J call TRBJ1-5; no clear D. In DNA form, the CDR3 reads TGCGCCAGCAGCCAAGGGGAGCCTTTGCCCCAGCATTTT. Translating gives CASSQGEPLPQHF.